The T cell receptor beta chain under discussion was sequenced for a study of blood T cell repertoires in COVID-19. Study details: The samples span acute and convalescent COVID-19 from the United States, Italy and Spain. PBMCs, B-cell-depleted T cells, or T cells were the source of the cDNA or gDNA that made up the material.

The CDR3 is 11 amino acids. V shed 9 bases and J 3 bases; nucleotides not matched to a gene: 2. The method was immunoSEQ multiplex PCR; TCRdb's version includes in-frame clones alone and lacks a portion of them. The sample lists under 300,000 clones; just over 90% were seen once. Two negative PCRs, clearance, or symptom resolution had been documented for recovered Cohort 3 donors. This clonotype was obtained from a young woman who had recovered from COVID-19. This chain joins TRBV12-3 or TRBV12-4 and TRBJ2-7; 7 bases fit TRBD1. Specimen: PBMCs or T cells enriched from blood (not recorded which). As DNA, the CDR3 is TGTGCCAGTGCAGGGGGCTACGAGCAGTACTTC. Translation: CASAGGYEQYF.